This T cell receptor (beta chain) was observed in a study of shared clonotypes between healthy human individuals. Overall study findings and caveats: Researchers found naive subsets generally carried larger estimated richness than memory subsets.

Trimming removed 5 bases at V and 12 bases at J, with 13 bases between. The CDR3 extends over 12 amino acids. Germline V CDR1 and CDR2: SGHAT, FQNNGV. The split of CD4+ cells yielded CD45RA+ naive and CD45RA-negative memory subsets. In the original workflow: For the immunoSEQ data, sequences were junction-only without quality scores, so filtering differed. Profiled with immunoSEQ multiplex PCR; TCRdb holds only in-frame clones, not every one. That table supplies the V and J calls and clone size; D and trimming were determined from the DNA. This table holds 2 million or so clones, roughly 96% found once. A remark on this clone: Its target is not known.

The source is a man aged 18 to 30 in good health. The chain combines TRBV11-2 with TRBJ1-4, with a tentative D call TRBD1 (6 bases). Specimen: naive CD4+ T cells sorted from blood. Subset specified: CD45RA+ positively selected. CDR3 amino acids: CASSPGGAELFF. DNA of the CDR3: TGTGCCAGCAGCCCCGGGGGGGCGGAACTGTTTTTT.